Here is one TCR beta chain with its context. The antigen is unknown. The data stem from a study of a mutant IDH1 vaccine in newly diagnosed glioma. Overall study: Vaccination followed radiotherapy alone by 4-6 weeks, or accompanied temozolomide cycles. Treated patients were roughly 60% male, around 40% female, mean age approximately 41 years.

The assay was immunoSEQ multiplex PCR, and TCRdb's table has in-frame clones only and misses some. The table has under 50,000 clones, 88% seen once. The time point is: week 35, safety follow-up. In every dose of vaccine, 300 ug of mutant IDH1 20-mer peptide was given alongside topical imiquimod. Every donor had a new WHO grade 3 or 4 astrocytoma that was IDH1-mutant, with loss of nuclear ATRX. This CDR3 has 13 residues. Deletions cut 3 bases from V and 6 bases from J, with 9 bases between. The germline gives CDR1 SGHRS, CDR2 YFSETQ. The sample in question was PBMCs, obtained from a glioma patient whose treatment included an IDH1 peptide vaccine. The receptor's source is a middle-aged woman with glioma. The chain uses TRBV5-1 and TRBJ2-2, with D possibly called TRBD1 or TRBD2 (5 bases each). Written as DNA, the CDR3 is TGCGCCAGCAGCTGGGACCACTCCGGGGAGCTGTTTTTT. This encodes CASSWDHSGELFF. Variable domain in full (rest from reference TRBV5-1 and TRBJ2-2): KAGVTQTPRYLIKTRGQQVTLSCSPISGHRSVSWYQQTPGQGLQFLFEYFSETQRNKGNFPGRFSGRQFSNSRSEMNVSTLELGDSALYLCASSWDHSGELFFGEGSRLTVL.